A single sample gave rise to the 14 T cell receptor beta chains below, sequenced in a study of cytomegalovirus exposure and HLA in healthy donors. Amplification used 60 Vbeta primers and 13 Jbeta primers. Sequencing used immunoSEQ multiplex PCR; TCRdb keeps in-frame clones, though not all of them. The sample holds roughly 120,000 clones. Sequencing was performed on PBMCs. All receptors derive from a man aged 18 to 35 in good health and CMV-seronegative.

The V call is TRBV20-1, the J call TRBJ1-2; a weak D match, TRBD1 (6 bases). The CDR3 has 11 residues. Trimming shortened V by 6 bases and J by 8 bases, and 13 bases separated the two germline ends. Germline CDR1 reads DFQATT; CDR2 reads SNEGSKA (reference sequence). The CDR3 region has the DNA TGCAGTGCGAGGGACATACTAGGCTACACCTTC. As protein: CSARDILGYTF.

The gene calls are TRBV7-2 and TRBJ1-3, with D possibly matching TRBD1 (6 bases). The V gene lost 0 bases and the J gene lost 4 bases, with 16 bases spanning the gap. Germline loops: CDR1 SGHTA, CDR2 FQGNSA. This CDR3 has 17 residues. This CDR3 reads CASSLALDRRSGNTIYF. DNA for the CDR3: TGTGCCAGCAGCTTAGCTCTGGACAGAAGGTCCGGAAACACCATATATTTT.

This chain joins TRBV7-6 and TRBJ2-3, with TRBD2 matching 10 bases. This CDR3 spans 15 amino acids. In germline, CDR1 is SGHVS, CDR2 FNYEAQ. With V trimmed by 5 bases and J by 3 bases, 5 bases remained unmatched. CDR3 nucleotides: TGTGCCAGCAGCCGCCGGACTAGCGGAACAGATACGCAGTATTTT. This sequence encodes CASSRRTSGTDTQYF.

The genes are TRBV15 and TRBJ2-6; D may be TRBD2 (5 bases). CDR3 length: 14 residues. The germline gives CDR1 LNHNV, CDR2 YYDKDF (reference sequence). Trimming shortened V by 5 bases and J by 5 bases, and 10 bases separated the two germline ends. The CDR3 here is CATSPEGRANVLTF. In nucleotides, the CDR3 is TGTGCCACCAGCCCTGAGGGAAGGGCCAACGTCCTGACTTTC.

The V call is TRBV27, the J call TRBJ1-1, with no clear D. The ends were cut back, 4 bases at V and 11 bases at J, with 20 bases in the middle. Germline loops: CDR1 MNHEY, CDR2 SMNVEV (reference sequence). This CDR3 comprises 14 residues. The CDR3 DNA reads as TGTGCCAGCAGTTCCCTTGGAGCTGTAGGACTGGCTTTCTTT. Protein sequence: CASSSLGAVGLAFF.

The rearrangement joins TRBV6-6 to TRBJ1-2; possibly TRBD1 for D (5 bases). Germline CDR1 reads MNHNY; CDR2 reads SVGAGI (reference sequence). CDR3 length: 13 amino acids. V lost 5 bases and J 3 bases, leaving 10 bases between the germline ends. CDR3 sequence: CASSTGGDYGYTF. In nucleotides, the CDR3 is TGTGCCAGCAGTACCGGGGGGGACTATGGCTACACCTTC.

The gene calls are TRBV5-5 and TRBJ1-4, with a weak D call TRBD1 (5 bases). Germline values: CDR1 SGHKS, CDR2 YYEKEE (reference sequence). V was trimmed by 2 bases and J by 1 base, leaving 15 bases between them. The CDR3 sequence is 17 residues long. The CDR3 sequence is CASSLRVGAGTNEKLFF. CDR3 nucleotide sequence: TGTGCCAGCAGCTTACGTGTAGGGGCAGGAACTAATGAAAAACTGTTTTTT.

The V call is TRBV2, the J call TRBJ2-7; D gene uncertain. The V and J ends lost 1 base and 3 bases respectively, with 7 bases between them. This CDR3 contains 13 residues. Germline values: CDR1 SNHLY, CDR2 FYNNEI. The CDR3 region has the DNA TGTGCCAGCAGTGAAGGTCCCAGCTACGAGCAGTACTTC. Its translation is CASSEGPSYEQYF.

The rearrangement uses TRBV28 and TRBJ1-2; possibly TRBD1 for D (6 bases). This CDR3 region has 13 residues. Trimming shortened V by 8 bases and J by 7 bases, and 17 bases separated the two germline ends. Germline V gene lookup returns CDR1 MDHEN and CDR2 SYDVKM. The CDR3 spells CASSSGQRSGYTF. The CDR3 DNA is TGTGCCAGCTCGTCGGGACAAAGGTCTGGCTACACCTTC.

V gene TRBV28 combines with J gene TRBJ1-2; 7 positions match TRBD1. CDR3 size: 13 residues. With V trimmed by 4 bases and J by 10 bases, 9 bases remained unmatched. Germline assignment: CDR1 MDHEN and CDR2 SYDVKM. The CDR3 reads CASSSNDRVAYTF. The CDR3 nucleotides read TGTGCCAGCAGTTCAAACGACAGGGTGGCCTACACCTTC.

The chain carries TRBV28 and TRBJ1-5, with D maybe TRBD1 (6 bases). V was pared by 1 base and J by 1 base, with 11 bases between. The CDR3 extends over 16 amino acids. Germline CDR1 MDHEN, CDR2 SYDVKM. The CDR3: CASSLLAGASNQPQHF. In DNA, the CDR3 is TGTGCCAGCAGTTTATTGGCAGGGGCGAGCAATCAGCCCCAGCATTTT.

This chain connects TRBV7-9 to TRBJ1-4, with D perhaps TRBD1 (5 bases). This CDR3 comprises 16 residues. Germline V lookup: CDR1 SEHNR, CDR2 FQNEAQ (reference sequence). Trimming took 6 bases from V and 2 from J, leaving 16 bases between them. As DNA, the CDR3 is TGTGCCAGCAGTCCCGACAGCAGCGCCACTAATGAAAAACTGTTTTTT. This sequence encodes CASSPDSSATNEKLFF.

V is TRBV9 and J is TRBJ2-4, with 12 bases lining up with TRBD2. V lost 4 bases and J lost 9; bases outside the gene matches: 5. Germline loops: CDR1 SGDLS, CDR2 YYNGEE. The CDR3 has 14 residues. CDR3 protein: CASSLAGGPGIQYF. CDR3 DNA sequence: TGTGCCAGCAGCCTAGCGGGAGGGCCGGGCATTCAGTACTTC.

V usage is TRBV18 and J usage is TRBJ2-2; a possible D gene is TRBD2 (6 bases). This CDR3 has 14 residues. Trimming stripped 6 bases from V and 3 bases from J, with 11 bases between. The V gene's germline CDR1 is KGHSH and CDR2 LQKENI. The CDR3 region has the DNA TGTGCCAGCTCCATGGGACTTGACACCGGGGAGCTGTTTTTT. This gives the protein CASSMGLDTGELFF.